Below are 21 T cell receptor beta chains sequenced from a single sample in a study of molecular identifiers for immune sequencing clone quantification. TCRdb itself ran the PCR reads through MiXCR, one entry per CDR3 protein. This sample yields about 640,000 distinct CDR3 sequences, of which just under 20% are seen a single time; around 0.9% belongs to the top ten. Sequencing used naive CD8+ T cells from blood, with Jurkat cell RNA spiked in. Subset reported: FACS-sorted CD8+CD4-CCR7+CD45RA+ naive T cells. Every receptor here comes from a human donor in good health. Some libraries in this study had Jurkat cell RNA spiked in.

This clonotype was recorded at least ten times. V usage is TRBV4-1 and J usage is TRBJ2-3, with D uncertain. This CDR3 comprises 14 residues. V dropped 3 bases and J dropped 0 bases, with 7 bases sitting between them. Per germline, CDR1 MGHRA and CDR2 YSYEKL. The CDR3 DNA reads TGCGCCAGCAGCCACATTGGGAGCACAGATACGCAGTATTTT. The encoded protein is CASSHIGSTDTQYF.

This clonotype was observed a few times. This chain connects TRBV15 to TRBJ1-2, with a possible D match to TRBD1 (6 bases). The CDR3 extends over 13 amino acids. Trimming removed 3 bases at V and 7 bases at J, with 12 bases between. Germline V gene lookup returns CDR1 LNHNV and CDR2 YYDKDF (reference sequence). CDR3 in DNA: TGTGCCACCAGCAGGGAAGGGGGGGGTGGCTACACCTTC. Amino acids: CATSREGGGGYTF.

Ten or more counts support this clonotype. The chain recombines TRBV7-9 with TRBJ1-5, with a weak D call TRBD1 (6 bases). V lost 5 bases and J lost 1, with 6 bases in between. The CDR3 contains 13 residues. Germline CDR1 is SEHNR and CDR2 is FQNEAQ (reference sequence). Written as DNA, the CDR3 is TGTGCCAGCAGCGGACAGAGCAATCAGCCCCAGCATTTT. As protein: CASSGQSNQPQHF.

On this clonotype itself: A clone one base away is much larger, so this may be a read error. The chain joins TRBV24-1 to TRBJ2-1; D unresolved. This CDR3 contains 13 residues. Germline assignment: CDR1 KGHDR and CDR2 SFDVKD. For the CDR3, the DNA is TGTGTCACCAGTGATTCCAGCTACAATGAGCAGTTCTTC. Protein sequence: CVTSDSSYNEQFF.

There are a few counts of this clonotype. V usage is TRBV19 and J usage is TRBJ2-7; D gene uncertain. V was pared by 2 bases and J by 2 bases, with 10 bases between. This CDR3 spans 14 amino acids. Germline V gene lookup returns CDR1 LNHDA and CDR2 SQIVND (reference sequence). The CDR3 DNA follows: TGTGCCAGTAGTATAACCGGGCAGGCCTACGAGCAGTACTTC. Its protein is CASSITGQAYEQYF.

This chain links TRBV15 with TRBJ2-1; D is tentatively TRBD1 or TRBD2 (5 bases each). Germline CDR1 and CDR2: LNHNV and YYDKDF (reference sequence). V shed 11 bases and J shed 0 bases, with 20 bases lying between them. There are 16 residues in the CDR3. CDR3 DNA: TGTGCCGTCGCCCGGGGACGGGACCACTCCTACAATGAGCAGTTCTTC. Amino acids: CAVARGRDHSYNEQFF.

V is TRBV24-1 and J is TRBJ1-1; D is undetermined. Germline CDR1 is KGHDR and CDR2 is SFDVKD. V lost 9 bases, J lost 8 bases, and 9 bases lay in between. The CDR3 has 10 residues. DNA of the CDR3: TGTGCCACCCTGTGGCTCGAAGCTTTCTTT. Translated: CATLWLEAFF.

This clonotype was observed a handful of times. V usage is TRBV29-1 and J usage is TRBJ1-2; D gene uncertain. Between the trimmed V and J ends, which lost 5 bases and 6 bases, there was a span of 10 bases. This CDR3 spans 11 amino acids. The germline V gene encodes CDR1 SQVTM and CDR2 ANQGSEA. CDR3 region: CSVHLIDGYTF. CDR3 DNA: TGCAGCGTTCACCTCATCGATGGCTACACCTTC.

This clonotype was counted many times. V is TRBV20-1 and J is TRBJ2-5, with D possibly TRBD2 on 6 matching bases. Germline values: CDR1 DFQATT, CDR2 SNEGSKA (reference sequence). The V end lost 2 bases, the J end lost 1 base, and 14 bases lay between the germline ends. The length of the CDR3 is 15 residues. CDR3 region: CSARLAWGPQETQYF. The CDR3 DNA is TGCAGTGCTAGACTAGCGTGGGGTCCCCAAGAGACCCAGTACTTC.

This chain joins TRBV29-1 and TRBJ2-2, with D perhaps TRBD1 (6 bases). Trimming shortened V by 6 bases and J by 2 bases, and 10 bases separated the two germline ends. The CDR3 length is 13 residues. Germline-derived CDR1 and CDR2 are SQVTM and ANQGSEA. The CDR3 loop reads CSVEQGNTGELFF. The CDR3 nucleotides are TGCAGCGTCGAACAGGGAAACACCGGGGAGCTGTTTTTT.

This clonotype was detected only a few times. V gene TRBV9 combines with J gene TRBJ2-3; 10 bases are a match to TRBD2. The germline V gene encodes CDR1 SGDLS and CDR2 YYNGEE. The trim removed 0 bases at V and 3 bases at J, leaving 7 bases unmatched. CDR3 length: 17 amino acids. The CDR3 loop is CASSVEASGSFTDTQYF. Written as DNA, the CDR3 is TGTGCCAGCAGCGTAGAGGCTAGCGGGAGTTTTACAGATACGCAGTATTTT.

Ten or more counts support this clonotype. The rearrangement joins TRBV11-2 to TRBJ1-1, with D uncertain. V shed 4 bases and J shed 1 base, with 10 bases lying between them. CDR3 length equals 14 residues. CDR1 SGHAT and CDR2 FQNNGV come from the germline V gene. DNA of the CDR3: TGTGCCAGCAGCTCCCCTAGGAGGAACACTGAAGCTTTCTTT. This codes for CASSSPRRNTEAFF.

Turning to this clonotype: A read error may be the cause here, since a much bigger clone is one base away. This sequence joins TRBV6-2 or TRBV6-3 and TRBJ2-3, with unresolved D. Germline V gives CDR1 MNHEY, CDR2 SVGEGT. The length of the CDR3 is 15 residues. The chain's CDR3 is CARSYEAASTDTQYF. CDR3 sequence (DNA): TGTGCCAGGAGTTACGAAGCTGCTAGCACAGATACGCAGTATTTT.

To note about this clonotype: This sequence may be a read error, since a much larger clone differs from it by one base. The V call is TRBV4-3, the J call TRBJ1-5, with a tentative D call TRBD1 (6 bases). CDR1 is LGHNA and CDR2 is YSLEER in the germline V gene. The CDR3 covers 16 residues. The CDR3: CASSQGANIGGEPRHF. For the CDR3, the DNA is TGCGCCAGCAGCCAAGGAGCGAACATCGGGGGCGAGCCCCGGCATTTT.

This clonotype has at least ten counts. Written as DNA, the CDR3 is TGTGCCAGCAGCCCCGGTCCCTACTCCTACAATGAGCAGTTCTTC. Its protein product is CASSPGPYSYNEQFF. The chain couples TRBV5-6 to TRBJ2-1; D remains unclear. Trimming took 4 bases from V and 0 from J, leaving 11 bases between them. Germline-derived CDR1 and CDR2 are SGHDT and YYEEEE. CDR3 length: 15 residues.

This clonotype showed up just a few times. As DNA, the CDR3 is TGCAGCGTTGTAACTAGCGATGACTCCTACGAGCAGTACTTC. It translates to CSVVTSDDSYEQYF. The V gene is TRBV29-1, the J gene TRBJ2-7; 7 bases line up with TRBD2. The CDR3 runs to 14 residues. V was pared by 4 bases and J by 0 bases, with 6 bases of the junction left unmatched. Germline V gene sequence: CDR1 SQVTM, CDR2 ANQGSEA.

A few counts support this clonotype. The chain links TRBV3-1 to TRBJ2-7, with 11 bases aligning to TRBD2. The CDR3 is made up of 14 amino acids. Germline V gene lookup returns CDR1 LGHDT and CDR2 YNNKEL (reference sequence). J lost 2 bases, V lost 4 bases, and 1 base had no gene match. CDR3 protein: CASSPTSGAYEQYF. CDR3 coding DNA: TGTGCCAGCAGCCCGACTAGCGGGGCCTACGAGCAGTACTTC.

This clonotype was observed at least ten times. The chain couples TRBV7-2 to TRBJ2-3; a possible D gene is TRBD1 (6 bases). Germline V gene sequence: CDR1 SGHTA, CDR2 FQGNSA. The CDR3 spans 16 residues. Trimming took 1 base from V and 2 from J, leaving 13 bases between them. The CDR3 nucleotides read TGTGCCAGCAGCTTAGTGGCAGGGGCGCACACAGATACGCAGTATTTT. Its translation: CASSLVAGAHTDTQYF.

This clonotype was seen repeatedly, ten times or more. J is TRBJ2-3 and V is TRBV7-9; the D is unclear. Germline V gives CDR1 SEHNR, CDR2 FQNEAQ (reference sequence). The CDR3 loop spans 13 amino acids. V was shortened by 6 bases and J by 4 bases, with 11 bases between the two germline ends. CDR3 nucleotides: TGTGCCAGCAGTCACCCCGACTCAGATACGCAGTATTTT. This sequence encodes CASSHPDSDTQYF. Full variable domain (rest looked up from reference TRBV7-9 and TRBJ2-3): DTGVSQNPRHKITKRGQNVTFRCDPISEHNRLYWYRQTLGQGPEFLTYFQNEAQLEKSRLLSDRFSAERPKGSFSTLEIQRTEQGDSAMYLCASSHPDSDTQYFGPGTRLTVL.

This clonotype was found many times. The rearrangement links TRBV28 to TRBJ2-5; the match to TRBD1 covers 9 bases. This CDR3 spans 17 amino acids. CDR1 is MDHEN and CDR2 is SYDVKM in the germline V gene. Trimming at V came to 7 bases and at J to 2 bases, leaving 14 bases not matched to a gene. The CDR3, as DNA: TGTGCCAGCAACCCCGAGCCGGGACAGGGAGAACAAGAGACCCAGTACTTC. Protein: CASNPEPGQGEQETQYF.

Ten or more counts support this clonotype. The chain employs TRBV5-1 and TRBJ2-7; maybe TRBD1 (5 bases). The CDR3 extends over 15 amino acids. CDR1 and CDR2 from the germline V gene are SGHRS and YFSETQ. V lost 0 bases to trimming and J lost 2 bases, with 12 bases between them. The CDR3 spells CASSLVQGSPYEQYF. CDR3 bases: TGCGCCAGCAGCTTGGTTCAGGGAAGTCCCTACGAGCAGTACTTC.